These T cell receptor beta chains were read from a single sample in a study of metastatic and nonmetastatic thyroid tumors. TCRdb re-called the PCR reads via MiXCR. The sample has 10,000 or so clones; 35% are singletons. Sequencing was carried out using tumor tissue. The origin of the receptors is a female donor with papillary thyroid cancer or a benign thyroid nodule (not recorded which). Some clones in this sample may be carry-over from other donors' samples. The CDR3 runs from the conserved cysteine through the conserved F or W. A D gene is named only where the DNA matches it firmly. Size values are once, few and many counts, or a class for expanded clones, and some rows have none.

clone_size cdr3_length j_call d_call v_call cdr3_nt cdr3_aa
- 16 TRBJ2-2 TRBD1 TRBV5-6 TGTTCCAGCAGCTTGGTGGGACAGGGGGATACCGGGGAGCTGTTTTTT CSSSLVGQGDTGELFF
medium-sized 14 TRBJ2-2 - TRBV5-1 TGCGCCAGCAGCTTGTACAGTAACACCGGGGAGCTGTTTTTT CASSLYSNTGELFF
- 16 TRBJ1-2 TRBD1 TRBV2 TGTGCCAGCAGAGACAGGGGGTACTTAGGTAACTATGGCTACACCTTC CASRDRGYLGNYGYTF
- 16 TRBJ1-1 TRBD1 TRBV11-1 TGTGCCAGCATCACTTGGGGACAGGGGACGAACACTGAAGCTTTCTTT CASITWGQGTNTEAFF
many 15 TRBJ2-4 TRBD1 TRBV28 TGTGCCAGCAGTTTTGTTGGACAGGGGGAAAACATTCAGTACTTC CASSFVGQGENIQYF
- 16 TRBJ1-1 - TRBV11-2 TGTGCCAGCAGTTTACAAACTCAGGGATTGAACACTGAAGCTTTCTTT CASSLQTQGLNTEAFF
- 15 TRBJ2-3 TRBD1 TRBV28 TGTGCCAGCAGTTCGCCCCAGGGGGCGCATGATACGCAGTATTTT CASSSPQGAHDTQYF
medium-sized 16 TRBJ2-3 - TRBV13 TGTGCCAGCAGCCCATCCCTAGGGGGGAGAACAGATACGCAGTATTTT CASSPSLGGRTDTQYF
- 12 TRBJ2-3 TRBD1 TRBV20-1 TGCAGTGCTAGAGATAGGGACAGGCCGCAGTATTTT CSARDRDRPQYF
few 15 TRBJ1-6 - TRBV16 TGTGCCAGCATCCAATGGGGGTCAGGTTGGTCACCCCTCCACTTT CASIQWGSGWSPLHF
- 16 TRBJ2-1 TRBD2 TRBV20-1 TGCAGTGCTAGAGAACCAGCGGGAGGGCCTGGGAATGAGCAGTTCTTC CSAREPAGGPGNEQFF
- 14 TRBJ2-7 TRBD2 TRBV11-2 TGTGCCAGCAGCCAGCTAGCGGGGGAAGACGAGCAGTACTTC CASSQLAGEDEQYF
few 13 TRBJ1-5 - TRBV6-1 TGTGCCAGCAAGAGCGGGCCCAATCAGCCCCAGCATTTT CASKSGPNQPQHF
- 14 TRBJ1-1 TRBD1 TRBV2 TGTGCCAGCAGTGTTGACAGGGGGGGGACTGAAGCTTTCTTT CASSVDRGGTEAFF
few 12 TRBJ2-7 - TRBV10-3 TGTGCCATCAGTGAGCGAAGCAACGAGCAGTACTTC CAISERSNEQYF
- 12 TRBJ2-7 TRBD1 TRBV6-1 TGTGCCAGCGCGGACAGGTCGAACGAGCAGTACTTC CASADRSNEQYF
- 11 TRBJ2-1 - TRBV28 TGTGCCAGCAGTGTTTACAATGAGCAGTTCTTC CASSVYNEQFF
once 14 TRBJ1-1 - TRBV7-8 TGTGCTAGCAGCTTAGAAGGGTGCCCCACTGAAGCTTTCTTT CASSLEGCPTEAFF
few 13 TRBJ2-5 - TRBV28 TGTGCCAGCAGAGTAGGGGGAGTAGAGACCCAGTACTTC CASRVGGVETQYF
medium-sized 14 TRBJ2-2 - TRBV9 TGTGCCAGCAGCGAGGTAGGAACCACCGGGGAGCTGTTTTTT CASSEVGTTGELFF
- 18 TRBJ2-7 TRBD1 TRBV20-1 TGCAGTGCTAGAGCTTGGACAGGGGGCTTCCCGTTCTGGTACGAGCAGTACTTC CSARAWTGGFPFWYEQYF
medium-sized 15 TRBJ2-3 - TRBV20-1 TGCAGTGCTAGTAGCACTAAATCTAGCACAGATACGCAGTATTTT CSASSTKSSTDTQYF
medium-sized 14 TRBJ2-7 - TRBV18 TGTGCCAGCTCACCACCGTACAGTCCCTACGAGCAGTACTTC CASSPPYSPYEQYF
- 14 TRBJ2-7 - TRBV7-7 TGTGCCAGCAGCTTAGGGCAGGGAAACTACGAGCAGTACTTC CASSLGQGNYEQYF
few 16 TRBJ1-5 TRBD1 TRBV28 TGTGCCAGCAGTTGGGGCGGCAGGGGGCCTGACCAGCCCCAGCATTTT CASSWGGRGPDQPQHF
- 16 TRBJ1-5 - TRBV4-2 TGTGCCAGCAGCCAAGGGGCTGGGGATAGCAATCAGCCCCAGCATTTT CASSQGAGDSNQPQHF
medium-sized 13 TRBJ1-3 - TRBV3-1 TGTGCCAGCAGCCACGGACAGGGAAACACCATATATTTT CASSHGQGNTIYF
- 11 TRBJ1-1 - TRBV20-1 TGCAGTGCTAGAGTGGGGTATTTGGCTTTCTTT CSARVGYLAFF
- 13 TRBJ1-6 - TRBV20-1 TGCAGTGCTAGGGGGACCCTTGATTCACCCCTCCACTTT CSARGTLDSPLHF
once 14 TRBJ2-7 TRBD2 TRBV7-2 TGTGCCTCTCGGACTAGCGGGGGCTCCTACGAGCAGTACTTC CASRTSGGSYEQYF
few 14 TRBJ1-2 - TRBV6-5 TGTGCCAGCATTTACTTGAGGACAACCTATGGCTACACCTTC CASIYLRTTYGYTF
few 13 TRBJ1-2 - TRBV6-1 TGTGCCAGCACTAGGGCGTGGGCTAATTGCTACACCTTC CASTRAWANCYTF
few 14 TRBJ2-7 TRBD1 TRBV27 TGTGCCAGCAGTCCGTCGGGACAGCTGTACGAGCAGTACTTC CASSPSGQLYEQYF
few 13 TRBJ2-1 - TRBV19 TGTGCCAGTAGTATTGAAGGTTACAATGAGCAGTTCTTC CASSIEGYNEQFF
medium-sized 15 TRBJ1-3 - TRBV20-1 TGCAGTGCTAGAGTCTCGCGGGACGCAGGAAACACCATATATTTT CSARVSRDAGNTIYF
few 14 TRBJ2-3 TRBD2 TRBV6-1 TGTGCCAGCAGTGTTAGCGGGAGCACAGATACGCAGTATTTT CASSVSGSTDTQYF
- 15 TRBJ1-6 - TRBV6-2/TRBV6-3 TGTGCCAGCAGTCCCGCCGCTACTGCGAATTCACCCCTCCACTTT CASSPAATANSPLHF
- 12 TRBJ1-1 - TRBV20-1 TGCAGTGCTCCCGACTTTCCCCTTGGGGCTTTCTTT CSAPDFPLGAFF
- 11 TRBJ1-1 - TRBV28 TGTGCCAGCCTCAGGGTCACTGAAGCTTTCTTT CASLRVTEAFF
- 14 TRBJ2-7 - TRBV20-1 TGCAGTGCTAGAGTAGTGGGCCTCGTCTACGAGCAGTACTTC CSARVVGLVYEQYF
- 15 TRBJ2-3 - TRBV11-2 TGTGCCAGCAGCCCCGATCAGTCTTGGACAGATACGCAGTATTTT CASSPDQSWTDTQYF
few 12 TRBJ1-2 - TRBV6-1 TGTGCCAGCACTATTGAGGGCTATGGCTACACCTTC CASTIEGYGYTF